This passage covers 27 T cell receptor beta chains from one sample sequenced in a study of tumor-infiltrating lymphocytes in glioblastoma multiforme. TCR beta libraries were built from RNA through three nested multiplex PCR rounds using modified ARM-PCR. One entry per CDR3 protein, called by TCRdb with MiXCR from the multiplex PCR reads. The data contain 20,000 or so distinct CDR3 sequences, just under 70% of them singletons. What was sequenced was peripheral blood. These receptors came from a male donor with glioblastoma.

The rearrangement uses TRBV10-3 and TRBJ2-7, with 7 positions matching TRBD2. Germline CDR1 and CDR2: ENHRY and SYGVKD. The CDR3 has 15 amino acids. V trimming: 3 bases; J trimming: 3 bases; junction bases outside the gene matches: 8. The CDR3 is CAISDATSARYEQYF. The CDR3 nucleotides read TGTGCCATCAGTGACGCTACTAGCGCACGCTACGAGCAGTACTTC.

About this clonotype itself: This may come from a read error, since a much larger clone is one base off. The chain links TRBV30 to TRBJ2-3; D is uncertain. The germline V and J ends were trimmed by 1 base and 3 bases, with 20 bases remaining between them. The length of the CDR3 is 17 residues. The germline V gene encodes CDR1 GTSNPN and CDR2 SVGIG (reference sequence). Here the CDR3 reads CAWSEILRALGTDTQYF. CDR3 sequence (DNA): TGTGCCTGGAGTGAAATACTCCGGGCCCTCGGGACAGATACGCAGTATTTT.

Worth noting for this clonotype: A read error is possible here, since a much larger clone lies one base away. The rearrangement joins TRBV28 to TRBJ1-1; D is unclear. Trimming took off 7 bases at V and 6 bases at J, with 18 bases between the two ends. Germline CDR1 and CDR2: MDHEN and SYDVKM. The CDR3 is 14 residues long. The DNA of the CDR3 is TGTGCCAGCATAGAGGGAGGGAGCCATGCTGAAGCTTTCTTT. It translates to CASIEGGSHAEAFF.

With respect to this clonotype: At one boundary the junction diverges from the germline segment, which might be a read error. The chain links TRBV4-1 to TRBJ2-7; TRBD1 is a possible D gene (5 bases). Germline V gene sequence: CDR1 MGHRA, CDR2 YSYEKL. The CDR3 runs to 16 residues. CDR3 protein: CASSQVAVKGAYEEYF. CDR3 DNA: TGCGCCAGCAGCCAAGTTGCGGTTAAAGGGGCCTACGAGGAGTACTTC.

V and J are TRBV20-1 and TRBJ2-5; 7 bases map to TRBD1. The germline V gene encodes CDR1 DFQATT and CDR2 SNEGSKA (reference sequence). With V trimmed by 5 bases and J by 7 bases, 13 bases remained unmatched. The CDR3 length is 14 residues. CDR3 sequence reads: CSAPPGQFLGTQYF. CDR3 coding DNA: TGCAGTGCTCCTCCGGGACAGTTTTTAGGGACCCAGTACTTC.

As concerns this clonotype: The junction differs from germline at one of its ends, possibly a read error. The chain has TRBV20-1 and TRBJ2-1, with unresolved D. Germline V gives CDR1 DFQATT, CDR2 SNEGSKA (reference sequence). This CDR3 is built from 14 residues. The CDR3 DNA follows: TGCAGTGCTATAGATGGACGGCTTTACAATGAGCAACTCTTC. Encoded protein: CSAIDGRLYNEQLF.

The J gene is TRBJ1-2, the V gene TRBV6-5; D is unresolved. CDR3 length: 13 residues. V lost 8 bases and J 5 bases, leaving 15 bases between the germline ends. Germline V gene sequence: CDR1 MNHEY, CDR2 SVGAGI. CDR3 loop: CASHSGIRYGYTF. CDR3 in DNA: TGTGCCAGCCATTCCGGGATTCGGTATGGCTACACCTTC.

Turning to this clonotype: The junction departs from germline at one end; a sequencing error may be responsible. CDR3 amino acids: CASSPGRNSPLHF. In DNA form, the CDR3 reads TGTGCCAGCAGCCCGGGGCGTAATTCACCCCTCCACTTC. J is TRBJ1-6 and V is TRBV11-3; D might be TRBD1 (5 bases). This CDR3 is built from 13 residues. Germline-derived CDR1 and CDR2 are SGHNT and YENEEA.

As regards this clonotype: The CDR3 does not close with the conserved phenylalanine or tryptophan, likely indicating a read error. The chain couples TRBV11-2 to TRBJ1-6; maybe TRBD1 (6 bases). The germline V gene encodes CDR1 SGHAT and CDR2 FQNNGV. The CDR3 loop spans 15 amino acids. CDR3 coding DNA: TGTGCCAGCAGCTCCCTTCCCAGGGGCGATTCACGCCTCCACTAT. Translating it yields CASSSLPRGDSRLHY.

As concerns this clonotype: A read error may account for a junction end that differs from germline. V and J are TRBV4-2 and TRBJ2-6, with TRBD2 as a possible D gene (5 bases). Germline V lookup: CDR1 LGHNA, CDR2 YNFKEQ. CDR3 size: 16 residues. CDR3 region: CVSTGDPYSGANVLTF. CDR3 sequence (DNA): TGTGTCAGCACCGGGGATCCCTACTCTGGGGCCAACGTCCTGACTTTC.

This chain joins TRBV20-1 and TRBJ2-7; TRBD1 matches 9 bases. Germline V gene lookup returns CDR1 DFQATT and CDR2 SNEGSKA (reference sequence). The CDR3 contains 12 residues. With V trimmed by 6 bases and J by 4 bases, 4 bases remained unmatched. CDR3 residues: CSARQGEYEQYF. Here the CDR3 DNA reads TGCAGTGCGCGACAGGGGGAGTACGAGCAGTACTTC.

Comment on this clonotype: This is likely a read error, given that the CDR3 carries no conserved phenylalanine or tryptophan at its end. The J gene is TRBJ1-1, the V gene TRBV29-1; D uncertain. The CDR3 contains 13 residues. Germline V CDR1 and CDR2: SQVTM, ANQGSEA. Trimming pared 6 bases from V and 6 bases from J, leaving 17 bases between. The CDR3: CSVAYRASSEAFS. In nucleotides, the CDR3 is TGCAGCGTCGCTTACCGGGCGTCCTCTGAAGCTTTCTCT.

This chain joins TRBV6-5 and TRBJ2-7; D gene uncertain. The V end lost 0 bases, the J end lost 0 bases, and 9 bases lay between the germline ends. CDR1 and CDR2 from the germline V gene are MNHEY and SVGAGI. The CDR3 has 15 amino acids. CDR3 sequence: CASSYSSGSSYEQYF. The CDR3 DNA is TGTGCCAGCAGTTACTCGTCTGGATCCTCCTACGAGCAGTACTTC.

In its sample, this clonotype is medium-sized. The chain has TRBV29-1 and TRBJ1-1; maybe TRBD1 (6 bases). Per the germline V gene, CDR1 is SQVTM and CDR2 is ANQGSEA. This CDR3 spans 12 amino acids. The V end lost 7 bases, the J end lost 11 bases, and 20 bases lay between the germline ends. CDR3 nucleotides: TGCAGCGGGAAAGAGGCGGGGGCGGAGGCTTTCTTT. This sequence encodes CSGKEAGAEAFF.

To note about this clonotype: An end of the junction differs from the germline gene, which may be a read error. V is TRBV11-2 and J is TRBJ1-2; D uncertain. The CDR3 extends over 13 amino acids. The germline gives CDR1 SGHAT, CDR2 FQNNGV. The CDR3 loop is CVSRLASDYGYTF. The DNA of the CDR3 is TGTGTCAGCAGATTAGCGAGTGACTATGGCTACACCTTC.

The chain joins TRBV29-1 to TRBJ2-5; D could derive from TRBD1 or TRBD2 (5 bases each). Per germline, CDR1 SQVTM and CDR2 ANQGSEA. Trimming stripped 6 bases from V and 4 bases from J, with 12 bases between. The CDR3 consists of 12 residues. The CDR3 loop reads CSVGDIGETQYF. The CDR3 bases are TGCAGCGTGGGGGATATTGGAGAGACCCAGTACTTC.

The chain couples TRBV7-9 to TRBJ1-2; D is uncertain. Trimming shortened V by 4 bases and J by 0 bases, and 12 bases separated the two germline ends. This CDR3 has 15 amino acids. Germline CDR1 reads SEHNR; CDR2 reads FQNEAQ (reference sequence). Here the CDR3 reads CASSSSDRANYGYTF. CDR3 nucleotide sequence: TGTGCCAGCAGCTCCTCAGACCGGGCTAACTATGGCTACACCTTC.

A remark on this clonotype: Since a much larger clone is just one base distant, this may be a read error. This chain joins TRBV5-1 and TRBJ2-7; TRBD2 matches at 7 bases. The CDR3 extends over 14 amino acids. Per the germline V gene, CDR1 is SGHRS and CDR2 is YFSETQ. The CDR3 nucleotides are TGCGCCAGCGGGAGGGGTTCCGCTCCCTACGAGCGGTACTTC. Its translation: CASGRGSAPYERYF.

Concerning this clonotype itself: One end of the junction does not line up with germline, which may come from a read error. J is TRBJ2-7 and V is TRBV20-1; D gene uncertain. Germline CDR1 and CDR2: DFQATT and SNEGSKA (reference sequence). This CDR3 contains 15 residues. CDR3 amino acids: CSANSMRMGSYEEYF. CDR3 DNA sequence: TGCAGTGCTAACTCGATGAGGATGGGATCCTACGAGGAGTACTTT.

The rearrangement links TRBV29-1 to TRBJ2-1, with a weak D call TRBD2 (5 bases). This CDR3 has 14 residues. V gave up 7 bases and J gave up 2 bases, with 15 bases separating them. Germline V lookup: CDR1 SQVTM, CDR2 ANQGSEA. Here the CDR3 reads CSASHWEPYNEQFF. The DNA for the CDR3 is TGCAGCGCCAGCCATTGGGAGCCCTACAATGAGCAGTTCTTC.

In this sample, this clonotype turned up many times. The chain recombines TRBV6-5 with TRBJ2-7, with 14 positions matching TRBD2. J lost 3 bases, V lost 4 bases, and 5 bases had no gene match. CDR1 is MNHEY and CDR2 is SVGAGI in the germline V gene. This CDR3 contains 16 residues. The CDR3 loop is CASSSGTSGRDYEQYF. The CDR3 region has the DNA TGTGCCAGCAGTTCCGGGACTAGCGGGAGAGACTACGAGCAGTACTTC.

This clonotype was recorded at least ten times. The chain uses TRBV5-1 and TRBJ2-7; no reliable D call. The V gene's germline CDR1 is SGHRS and CDR2 YFSETQ. The CDR3 loop spans 14 amino acids. Trimming took off 0 bases at V and 5 bases at J, with 12 bases between the two ends. CDR3 amino acids: CASSLVPGSHEQYF. The CDR3 DNA sequence: TGCGCCAGCAGCTTGGTTCCGGGTTCCCACGAGCAGTACTTC.

This clonotype showed up just once. The chain combines TRBV11-2 with TRBJ2-3; no definite D call. V was trimmed by 1 base and J by 5 bases, leaving 13 bases between them. This CDR3 region has 15 residues. Germline CDR1 reads SGHAT; CDR2 reads FQNNGV. Here the CDR3 reads CASSLATLLGDTQYF. The CDR3 DNA sequence: TGTGCCAGCAGCTTAGCGACACTATTGGGAGATACGCAGTATTTT.

This chain links TRBV9 with TRBJ2-2; D is uncertain. This CDR3 is 15 amino acids long. V was clipped by 7 bases and J by 6 bases, with 19 bases between them. CDR1 is SGDLS, CDR2 YYNGEE, per germline. The CDR3 is CASESTTSLAGELFF. Here the CDR3 DNA reads TGTGCCAGCGAGTCCACGACCAGTTTAGCCGGGGAGCTGTTTTTT.

The chain joins TRBV12-3 or TRBV12-4 to TRBJ1-1; possibly TRBD1 for D (5 bases). The CDR3 totals 14 residues. V was clipped by 6 bases and J by 5 bases, with 16 bases between them. The CDR3 spells CASSLGGSGTEAFF. CDR3 sequence (DNA): TGTGCCAGCAGCCTCGGGGGGTCAGGGACTGAAGCTTTCTTT.

J is TRBJ2-7 and V is TRBV28; TRBD2 is a possible D gene (6 bases). The CDR3 is 12 amino acids. Deletions cut 7 bases from V and 3 bases from J, with 10 bases between. Per germline, CDR1 MDHEN and CDR2 SYDVKM. The CDR3 here is CASINGSYEQYF. CDR3 sequence (DNA): TGTGCCAGCATTAACGGGAGCTACGAGCAGTACTTC.

For this clonotype: One junction end disagrees with the germline gene, perhaps due to a read error. The rearrangement joins TRBV11-2 to TRBJ2-1, with D unresolved. This CDR3 region has 12 residues. Looked up from germline, CDR1 is SGHAT and CDR2 is FQNNGV. DNA of the CDR3: TGTGCCAGCAGCTCAACCTGGAATCAGCAGTTCTTT. Its translation: CASSSTWNQQFF.